A selection of T cell receptor beta chains follows, all from one sample in a study of radiation and T cells in renal cell carcinoma. Sequencing was performed with immunoSEQ multiplex PCR; in TCRdb, only in-frame clones are kept and a portion is missing. There are some 80,000 clones in the sample; 80% to 90% occur only once, and about 22% lies in the top ten. The sample in question was blood, obtained from a patient whose treatment included radiotherapy and nephrectomy. All receptors derive from a woman between 50 and 59 years old with renal cell carcinoma. Both conserved end residues are part of each CDR3. Each record gives: J gene, D gene, clone size, V gene, CDR3 DNA, CDR3 protein. A D gene is named only where the DNA matches it firmly. Rows give clone size only sometimes, using once, few, many, or a class for an expanded clone.

J: TRBJ2-7; D: NA; size: once; V: TRBV7-2; DNA: TGTGCCAGCAGCTTAGACCTCGGCTCCTACGAGCAGTACTTC; CDR3: CASSLDLGSYEQYF
J: TRBJ2-3; D: TRBD2; size: NA; V: TRBV27; DNA: TGTGCCAGCAGTTTACGTGCTAGCGGGGGGGGCACAGATACGCAGTATTTT; CDR3: CASSLRASGGGTDTQYF
J: TRBJ1-1; D: NA; size: NA; V: TRBV9; DNA: TGTGCCAGCAGCGTAGTCGGTACAGAGAACACTGAAGCTTTCTTT; CDR3: CASSVVGTENTEAFF
J: TRBJ2-5; D: NA; size: NA; V: TRBV28; DNA: TGTGCCAGCAGTTCAGAGACCCAGTACTTC; CDR3: CASSSETQYF
J: TRBJ2-5; D: TRBD2; size: once; V: TRBV5-1; DNA: TGCGCCAGCAGCTGGGGGACTAGCGGGGGGCAAGAGACCCAGTACTTC; CDR3: CASSWGTSGGQETQYF
J: TRBJ1-2; D: TRBD1; size: NA; V: TRBV28; DNA: TGTGCCAGCACCCACGCAGGGGGTTTTAACCAATATGGCTACACCTTC; CDR3: CASTHAGGFNQYGYTF
J: TRBJ2-7; D: NA; size: NA; V: TRBV15; DNA: TGTGCCACCAGCAGAGATTATGAGGGGGGGTACGAGCAGTACTTC; CDR3: CATSRDYEGGYEQYF
J: TRBJ1-1; D: NA; size: NA; V: TRBV4-3; DNA: TGCGCCAGCAGCCGGATTTTTCCGGCGGGGGACGGAAACACTGAAGCTTTCTTT; CDR3: CASSRIFPAGDGNTEAFF
J: TRBJ1-4; D: NA; size: NA; V: TRBV6-6; DNA: TGTGCCAGCCGAAGACAGTCCCTGAATGAAAAACTGTTTTTT; CDR3: CASRRQSLNEKLFF
J: TRBJ2-3; D: TRBD1; size: NA; V: TRBV18; DNA: TGTGCCAGCTCACCACCGGGACAGGGCTCAGATACGCAGTATTTT; CDR3: CASSPPGQGSDTQYF
J: TRBJ2-2; D: TRBD2; size: NA; V: TRBV5-1; DNA: TGCGCCAGCAGCCTTGGAGGGGCTAGCGGATACACCGGGGAGCTGTTTTTT; CDR3: CASSLGGASGYTGELFF
J: TRBJ2-5; D: NA; size: NA; V: TRBV2; DNA: TGTGCCAGCAGTGAAGCGGGGCGGCTGGGGGGCGAGACCCAGTACTTC; CDR3: CASSEAGRLGGETQYF
J: TRBJ2-7; D: TRBD2; size: once; V: TRBV6-1; DNA: TGTGCCAGCTCTCCGGACCTAGCGGGAGGGCCGGGAGCGTACTTC; CDR3: CASSPDLAGGPGAYF
J: TRBJ2-1; D: TRBD2; size: once; V: TRBV4-1; DNA: TGCGCCAGCAGCCAAGGGACTAGCGGATTTTACAATGAGCAGTTCTTC; CDR3: CASSQGTSGFYNEQFF
J: TRBJ1-1; D: TRBD1; size: NA; V: TRBV6-5; DNA: TGTGCCAGCAGTTCCACCACGACAGGGGTGAACACTGAAGCTTTCTTT; CDR3: CASSSTTTGVNTEAFF
J: TRBJ2-5; D: TRBD2; size: NA; V: TRBV7-2; DNA: TGTGCCAGCAGTCTAGCGGGAGAAGGGACCCAGTACTTC; CDR3: CASSLAGEGTQYF
J: TRBJ1-2; D: NA; size: NA; V: TRBV28; DNA: TGTGCCAGCAGTTTAGGTGGGAGCTATGGCTACACCTTC; CDR3: CASSLGGSYGYTF
J: TRBJ2-7; D: TRBD2; size: NA; V: TRBV19; DNA: TGTGCCAGTAGTATCACAGCGGGGAGCTACGAGCAGTACTTC; CDR3: CASSITAGSYEQYF
J: TRBJ2-7; D: TRBD1; size: NA; V: TRBV10-3; DNA: TGTGCCATGAGCCCAGGGGGCGACTCCTACGAGCAGTACTTC; CDR3: CAMSPGGDSYEQYF
J: TRBJ1-1; D: NA; size: NA; V: TRBV7-6; DNA: TGTGCCAGCAGCGTCCGGGACACTGAAGCTTTCTTT; CDR3: CASSVRDTEAFF
J: TRBJ1-2; D: NA; size: NA; V: TRBV30; DNA: TGTGCCTGGAAGATCGTGAAACGAACTTTTGGCTACACCTTC; CDR3: CAWKIVKRTFGYTF
J: TRBJ1-4; D: NA; size: NA; V: TRBV5-5; DNA: TGTGCCAGCAGCCCCATGGGAGTGACGGAAAAACTGTTTTTT; CDR3: CASSPMGVTEKLFF
J: TRBJ2-5; D: NA; size: NA; V: TRBV7-9; DNA: TGTGCCAGCAGCCCAGGGGATACAAAGACCCAGTACTTC; CDR3: CASSPGDTKTQYF
J: TRBJ2-3; D: NA; size: NA; V: TRBV7-9; DNA: TGTGCCAGCAGCTCCCGGGGTACAGATACGCAGTATTTT; CDR3: CASSSRGTDTQYF
J: TRBJ1-6; D: NA; size: NA; V: TRBV9; DNA: TGTGCCAGCAGCTCACCACCTGCTGGTAATTCACCCCTCCACTTT; CDR3: CASSSPPAGNSPLHF
J: TRBJ1-4; D: NA; size: NA; V: TRBV5-1; DNA: TGCGCCAGCAGCTTGGAAGCCGGGTCGACTAATGAAAAACTGTTTTTT; CDR3: CASSLEAGSTNEKLFF
J: TRBJ1-2; D: NA; size: NA; V: TRBV27; DNA: TGTGCCAGCAGTTTTCAATGGTCCGACTATGGCTACACCTTC; CDR3: CASSFQWSDYGYTF
J: TRBJ2-3; D: NA; size: NA; V: TRBV2; DNA: TGTGCCAGCAGTGAATTGGATACGCAGTATTTT; CDR3: CASSELDTQYF
J: TRBJ1-2; D: NA; size: NA; V: TRBV19; DNA: TGTGCCAGTAGTAGCTCGGGTCTCCTAAACTATGGCTACACCTTC; CDR3: CASSSSGLLNYGYTF
J: TRBJ2-5; D: NA; size: NA; V: TRBV5-4; DNA: TGTGCCAGCAGCTTGGGGACATACAAACACTCGGGGCCAGAGACCCAGTACTTC; CDR3: CASSLGTYKHSGPETQYF
J: TRBJ1-1; D: NA; size: NA; V: TRBV12-2; DNA: TGTGCAAGTCGCTCGCGGGACAGGGGACTGCAGAACACTGAAGCTTTCTTT; CDR3: CASRSRDRGLQNTEAFF
J: TRBJ2-2; D: NA; size: few; V: TRBV5-1; DNA: TGCGCCAGCGGGGACGGGGAGCTGTTTTTT; CDR3: CASGDGELFF
J: TRBJ1-1; D: NA; size: NA; V: TRBV5-4; DNA: TGTGCCAGCAGCTTGTCTCTAAGGGGGAACACTGAAGCTTTCTTT; CDR3: CASSLSLRGNTEAFF
J: TRBJ1-1; D: NA; size: NA; V: TRBV6-5; DNA: TGTGCCAGCAGTTACTCGAGGTGGACAACCCACACTGAAGCTTTCTTT; CDR3: CASSYSRWTTHTEAFF
J: TRBJ2-5; D: NA; size: NA; V: TRBV7-2; DNA: TGTGCCAGCAGCTTAATGGGGCGTTCAGAAGAGACCCAGTACTTC; CDR3: CASSLMGRSEETQYF
J: TRBJ1-2; D: TRBD1; size: NA; V: TRBV2; DNA: TGTTCACAGGGGGGAGGCTACACCTTC; CDR3: CSQGGGYTF
J: TRBJ2-7; D: NA; size: NA; V: TRBV20-1; DNA: TGCAGTGCTAGTAGATTCGCCCAACAGTACTTC; CDR3: CSASRFAQQYF
J: TRBJ2-1; D: NA; size: once; V: TRBV7-9; DNA: TGTGCCAGCAGCACACCCCGGACTAAGAGCTCCTACAATGAGCAGTTCTTC; CDR3: CASSTPRTKSSYNEQFF
J: TRBJ2-3; D: TRBD2; size: once; V: TRBV19; DNA: TGTGCCAGTAGTCCCCTTAGCGGGAGCAGCACAGATACGCAGTATTTT; CDR3: CASSPLSGSSTDTQYF